This TCR beta chain came from a study of shared clonotypes between healthy human individuals. Study conclusions and caveats: The represented genetic and exposure-history diversity was limited by the small number of donors. Researchers found naive subsets generally carried larger estimated richness than memory subsets.

Each sorted subset replicate got 200 ng genomic DNA, 25,000 to 35,000 genomes. Sequenced by immunoSEQ multiplex PCR; TCRdb stores in-frame clones only, minus some. The table has about 870,000 clones, 80% to 95% seen once; the top ten hold around 24%. The CDR3 spans 13 residues. Germline V gene sequence: CDR1 WSHSY, CDR2 SAAADI. V was trimmed by 6 bases and J by 5 bases, leaving 13 bases between them. Naive CD8 cells lacked CD45RO and underwent positive selection for CCR7, leaving out terminally differentiated effector memory CD45RA+ cells. Recent vaccinations or acute infections were absent in the healthy HIV-negative adult donors. With respect to this clone: Its specificity is not known.

The specimen was naive CD8+ T cells sorted from blood. The sequence came from a man younger than 40 in good health. This chain uses TRBV10-2 with TRBJ1-1, with a tentative D call TRBD1 (5 bases). The CDR3 region is CASSEGAHTEAFF. CDR3 coding DNA: TGCGCCAGCAGCGAAGGGGCACATACTGAAGCTTTCTTT.